The sequence of this T cell receptor (beta chain) was determined in a study of blood T cell repertoires in COVID-19. TCRdb keeps only in-frame clones here, not all; method: immunoSEQ multiplex PCR. The sample lists approximately 440,000 clones; about 90% were seen once. The germline gives CDR1 MNHEY, CDR2 SVGAGI. V lost 6 bases, J lost 5 bases, and 7 bases stayed unmatched. This CDR3 is built from 15 residues. This TCR was sampled from a man between 18 and 35 years old who had recovered from COVID-19. The sample comprised PBMCs or T cells enriched from blood (not recorded which). The chain recombines TRBV6-5 with TRBJ1-5; 10 positions agree with TRBD1. CDR3 loop: CASSSGQGTDQPQHF. The CDR3 DNA reads as TGTGCCAGCAGCTCGGGACAGGGGACGGATCAGCCCCAGCATTTT.